This is a list of T cell receptor beta chains from one sample in a study of blood T cell repertoires in COVID-19. Assay: immunoSEQ multiplex PCR; the TCRdb copy retains only in-frame clones and omits some. Of 130,000 to 150,000 clones in the sample, 80% were seen once. Source material: peripheral blood. The receptors were sampled from a man aged 55 to 69 with active or convalescent COVID-19. The conserved cysteine and the conserved F or W are not part of the CDR3 here. Each record gives: V gene, J gene, CDR3 protein.

>TRBV15|TRBJ2-1
ATSKRGAGDGTNEQF
>TRBV12-3/TRBV12-4|TRBJ1-4
ASRGEKLF
>TRBV29-1|TRBJ2-7
SALRQALLTYEQY
>TRBV19|TRBJ2-1
ASSRTSGSSYNEQF
>TRBV4-3|TRBJ2-7
ASSIVGTGSYEQY
>TRBV24-1|TRBJ1-2
ATSEQGSYGYT
>TRBV5-8|TRBJ2-3
ASSLDGGSTDTQY
>TRBV15|TRBJ1-5
ATSRQGNSNQPQH
>TRBV3-1/TRBV3-2|TRBJ2-7
ASSQPAGVYEQY
>TRBV24-1|TRBJ2-5
ATSDRGRETQY
>TRBV27|TRBJ2-7
ASSLRGSYEQY
>TRBV7-2|TRBJ2-7
ASAGQGPGEQY
>TRBV7-2|TRBJ2-7
ASSPPTVLQY
>TRBV9|TRBJ2-7
ASSGGQGVGEQY
>TRBV5-1|TRBJ1-6
ASSYGETENSPLH
>TRBV29-1|TRBJ2-1
SVERGQGGIEQF
>TRBV6-5|TRBJ2-3
ASSGRARDTQY
>TRBV6-6|TRBJ1-5
ASSYSTTVNQPQH
>TRBV29-1|TRBJ1-2
SVEQGSTYGYT
>TRBV6-2/TRBV6-3|TRBJ2-1
ASSRQAGSYNEQF
>TRBV28|TRBJ1-5
ASSLWEGSNQPQH
>TRBV19|TRBJ1-2
ASSIKGTVYGYT
>TRBV15|TRBJ1-6
ATSREGLYNSPLH
>TRBV4-1|TRBJ1-1
ASSQSPAKNTEAF
>TRBV9|TRBJ2-1
ASRVSNHEQF
>TRBV24-1|TRBJ1-1
ATIKGQYEAF
>TRBV9|TRBJ2-1
ASSVDVTRNEQF
>TRBV5-6|TRBJ1-4
ASSLGGRAGEKLF
>TRBV19|TRBJ1-2
ASSPGSYGYT
>TRBV28|TRBJ2-7
ASSFLAGTGEQY
>TRBV28|TRBJ1-1
ASTLRQGGESTEAF
>TRBV3-1/TRBV3-2|TRBJ2-7
ASSPRQPWGLEEQY
>TRBV28|TRBJ1-1
ASSLLQGGNTEAF
>TRBV10-3|TRBJ2-2
ASQAPFQGINTGELF
>TRBV6-5|TRBJ2-7
ASSYLGQLD
>TRBV18|TRBJ2-1
ASSPRPPSGSAGEQF
>TRBV12-3/TRBV12-4|TRBJ2-7
ASSPSRGEQY
>TRBV2|TRBJ1-5
ASKGQINSNQPQH
>TRBV28|TRBJ1-5
ASSAQGGDQPQH
>TRBV5-4|TRBJ1-4
ASSVTGGSNEKLF
>TRBV5-1|TRBJ2-7
ASSLDGPGDEQY
>TRBV6-5|TRBJ2-1
ASSYGERLKDEQF
>TRBV28|TRBJ1-2
ASRLGQGRYGYT
>TRBV4-2|TRBJ2-7
ASSQTSGSGSYEQY
>TRBV9|TRBJ2-3
ASSAGTSSTDTQY
>TRBV5-6|TRBJ2-1
ASSWLSGGGQVNEQF
>TRBV25-1|TRBJ2-1
ASTSSGSYNEQF
>TRBV28|TRBJ2-6
ASSLIREGDVLT
>TRBV9|TRBJ2-1
ASSVSSRASGRRVYNEQF
>TRBV7-9|TRBJ1-5
ASSLRLGPQH